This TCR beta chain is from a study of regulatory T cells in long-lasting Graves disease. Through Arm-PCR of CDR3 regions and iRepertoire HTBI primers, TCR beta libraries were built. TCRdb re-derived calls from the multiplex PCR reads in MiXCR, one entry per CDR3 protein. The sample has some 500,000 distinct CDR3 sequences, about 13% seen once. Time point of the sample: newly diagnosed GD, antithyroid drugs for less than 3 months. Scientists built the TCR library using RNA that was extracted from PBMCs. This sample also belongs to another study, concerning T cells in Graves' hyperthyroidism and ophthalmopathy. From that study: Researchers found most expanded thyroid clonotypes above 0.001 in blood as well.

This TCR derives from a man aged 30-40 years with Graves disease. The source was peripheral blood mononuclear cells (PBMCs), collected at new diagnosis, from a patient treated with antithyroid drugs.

CDR3 nucleotides: TGTGCTAGTGGTCCCTCCGGGGCTAGCTACTCGGGGCAGTTCTTC. Translated: CASGPSGASYSGQFF. The chain recombines TRBV12-5 with TRBJ2-1, with D possibly called TRBD1 or TRBD2 (5 bases each). Trimming removed 5 bases from V and 12 bases from J, with 23 bases in between. The V gene's germline CDR1 is LGHNT and CDR2 FRNRAP. The CDR3 totals 15 residues.